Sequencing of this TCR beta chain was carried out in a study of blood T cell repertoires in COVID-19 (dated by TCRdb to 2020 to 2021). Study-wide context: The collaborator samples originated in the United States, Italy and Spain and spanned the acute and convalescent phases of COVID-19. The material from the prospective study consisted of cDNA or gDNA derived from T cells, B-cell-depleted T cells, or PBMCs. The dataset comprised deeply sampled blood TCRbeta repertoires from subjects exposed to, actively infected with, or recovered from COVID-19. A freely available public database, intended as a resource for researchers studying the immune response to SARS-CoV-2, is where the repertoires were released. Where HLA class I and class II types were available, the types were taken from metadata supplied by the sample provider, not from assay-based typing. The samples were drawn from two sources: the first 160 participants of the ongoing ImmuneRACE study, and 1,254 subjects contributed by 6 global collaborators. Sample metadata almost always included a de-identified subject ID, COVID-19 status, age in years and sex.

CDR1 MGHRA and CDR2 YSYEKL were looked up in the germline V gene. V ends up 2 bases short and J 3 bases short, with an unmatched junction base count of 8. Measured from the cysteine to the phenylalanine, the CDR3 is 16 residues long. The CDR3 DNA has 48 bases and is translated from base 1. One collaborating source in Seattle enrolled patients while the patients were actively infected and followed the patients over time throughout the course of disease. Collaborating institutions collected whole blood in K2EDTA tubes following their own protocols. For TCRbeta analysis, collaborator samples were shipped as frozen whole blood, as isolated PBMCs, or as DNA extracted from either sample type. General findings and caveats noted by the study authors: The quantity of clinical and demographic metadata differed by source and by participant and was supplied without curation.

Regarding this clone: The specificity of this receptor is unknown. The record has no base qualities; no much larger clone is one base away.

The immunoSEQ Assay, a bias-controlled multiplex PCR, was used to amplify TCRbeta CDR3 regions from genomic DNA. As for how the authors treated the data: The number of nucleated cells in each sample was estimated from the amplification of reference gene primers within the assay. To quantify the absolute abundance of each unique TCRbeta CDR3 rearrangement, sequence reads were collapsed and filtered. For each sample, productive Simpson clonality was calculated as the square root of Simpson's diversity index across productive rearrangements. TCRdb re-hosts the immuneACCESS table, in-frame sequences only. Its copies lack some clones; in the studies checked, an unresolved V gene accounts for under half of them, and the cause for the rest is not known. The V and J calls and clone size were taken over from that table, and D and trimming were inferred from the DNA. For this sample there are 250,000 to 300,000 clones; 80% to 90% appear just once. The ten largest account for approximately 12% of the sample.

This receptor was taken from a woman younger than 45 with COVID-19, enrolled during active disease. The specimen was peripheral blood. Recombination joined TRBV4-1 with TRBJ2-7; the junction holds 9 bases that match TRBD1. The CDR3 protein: CASSQMGTGPSYEQYF. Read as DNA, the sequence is TGCGCCAGCAGCCAAATGGGGACAGGGCCAAGCTACGAGCAGTACTTC.